Below are 10 T cell receptor beta chains sequenced from a single sample in a study of blood T cell repertoires in COVID-19. Using immunoSEQ multiplex PCR, the repertoire was profiled, and TCRdb retains in-frame clones only, with some absent. The data contain tens of thousands of clones, 85% to 95% of them seen just once; the ten biggest clones take up about 4.2%. The specimen sequenced was peripheral blood. The receptors stem from a man aged 45-65 years with acute or convalescent COVID-19.

The chain has TRBV29-1 and TRBJ1-2, with D possibly being TRBD1 (6 bases). Looked up from germline, CDR1 is SQVTM and CDR2 is ANQGSEA. V was clipped by 0 bases and J by 11 bases, with 22 bases between them. The CDR3 spans 15 residues. Here the CDR3 DNA reads TGCAGCGTTGAAGACGGCGGGTTCTTGACCCAGGGGTACACCTTC. The encoded protein is CSVEDGGFLTQGYTF.

This chain links TRBV5-1 with TRBJ2-3; the match to TRBD1 covers 7 bases. The CDR3 loop spans 15 amino acids. The germline V gene encodes CDR1 SGHRS and CDR2 YFSETQ. V was clipped by 8 bases and J by 0 bases; unmatched bases: 9. Written as DNA, the CDR3 is TGCGCCAGTCAGTTGACAGGGATGAGCACAGATACGCAGTATTTT. Residues: CASQLTGMSTDTQYF. The whole variable domain, remainder taken from reference TRBV5-1 and TRBJ2-3, is KAGVTQTPRYLIKTRGQQVTLSCSPISGHRSVSWYQQTPGQGLQFLFEYFSETQRNKGNFPGRFSGRQFSNSRSEMNVSTLELGDSALYLCASQLTGMSTDTQYFGPGTRLTVL.

The CDR3 sequence is CATSDPRTFEQYF. In DNA form, the CDR3 reads TGTGCCACCAGTGACCCAAGGACATTCGAGCAGTACTTC. The chain combines TRBV24-1 with TRBJ2-7, with TRBD1 as a possible D gene (5 bases). Germline V CDR1 and CDR2: KGHDR, SFDVKD. The CDR3 has 13 residues. Trimming stripped 4 bases from V and 6 bases from J, with 12 bases between.

This chain uses TRBV19 with TRBJ1-2; D gene uncertain. Germline V lookup: CDR1 LNHDA, CDR2 SQIVND (reference sequence). The length of the CDR3 is 12 residues. Trimming took 7 bases from V and 3 from J, leaving 9 bases between them. This CDR3 reads CASTQYHYGYTF. CDR3 nucleotides: TGTGCCAGTACCCAGTACCACTATGGCTACACCTTC.

The gene calls are TRBV19 and TRBJ2-7; D perhaps matches TRBD2 (6 bases). Germline loops: CDR1 LNHDA, CDR2 SQIVND (reference sequence). The CDR3 is made up of 14 amino acids. The ends were cut back, 5 bases at V and 5 bases at J, with 16 bases in the middle. The CDR3 DNA is TGTGCCAGTAGTCGGTGGGCCGGGAGAGACGAGCAGTACTTC. Protein sequence: CASSRWAGRDEQYF. Supplemented by reference TRBV19 and TRBJ2-7, the full variable domain reads DGGITQSPKYLFRKEGQNVTLSCEQNLNHDAMYWYRQDPGQGLRLIYYSQIVNDFQKGDIAEGYSVSREKKESFPLTVTSAQKNPTAFYLCASSRWAGRDEQYFGPGTRLTVT.

The chain recombines TRBV19 with TRBJ1-3; 8 bases are a match to TRBD1. V lost 6 bases, J lost 3 bases, and 4 bases stayed unmatched. The CDR3 extends over 14 amino acids. Germline V gene data show CDR1 as LNHDA and CDR2 as SQIVND (reference sequence). CDR3 in DNA: TGTGCCAGTAGACCCGGGACAGGTGGAAACACCATATATTTT. This codes for CASRPGTGGNTIYF. The full variable domain, rest sourced from reference TRBV19 and TRBJ1-3, is DGGITQSPKYLFRKEGQNVTLSCEQNLNHDAMYWYRQDPGQGLRLIYYSQIVNDFQKGDIAEGYSVSREKKESFPLTVTSAQKNPTAFYLCASRPGTGGNTIYFGEGSWLTVV.

This chain uses TRBV5-1 with TRBJ2-5; 13 nucleotides align to TRBD2. V trimming: 2 bases; J trimming: 2 bases; junction bases outside the gene matches: 0. The CDR3 spans 15 residues. Germline lookup yields CDR1 SGHRS and CDR2 YFSETQ. The CDR3 spells CASSLLAGGQETQYF. The CDR3 region has the DNA TGCGCCAGCAGCTTACTAGCGGGAGGGCAAGAGACCCAGTACTTC. Variable domain in full (rest from reference TRBV5-1 and TRBJ2-5): KAGVTQTPRYLIKTRGQQVTLSCSPISGHRSVSWYQQTPGQGLQFLFEYFSETQRNKGNFPGRFSGRQFSNSRSEMNVSTLELGDSALYLCASSLLAGGQETQYFGPGTRLLVL.

The chain links TRBV30 to TRBJ1-4, with D possibly TRBD1 on 5 matching bases. The CDR3 is made up of 15 amino acids. Trimming pared 2 bases from V and 1 base from J, leaving 11 bases between. Looked up from germline, CDR1 is GTSNPN and CDR2 is SVGIG (reference sequence). DNA for the CDR3: TGTGCCTGGAGTCCCCGACAGATAACTAATGAAAAACTGTTTTTT. Amino acid sequence: CAWSPRQITNEKLFF.

This clone was detected once. The chain has TRBV5-1 and TRBJ2-2; 10 nucleotides match TRBD2. The germline CDR1 and CDR2 sequences are SGHRS and YFSETQ. The CDR3 length is 16 residues. The trim removed 2 bases at V and 4 bases at J, leaving 5 bases unmatched. CDR3 nucleotides: TGCGCCAGCAGCTTCTGGACTAGCGGTTCCACCGGGGAGCTGTTTTTT. Translation: CASSFWTSGSTGELFF.

This clone was found a few times. The chain joins TRBV14 to TRBJ1-2; 8 nucleotides align to TRBD1. The CDR3 extends over 15 amino acids. V dropped 1 base and J dropped 7; count of bases not matched to a gene: 8. Germline V CDR1 and CDR2: SGHDN, FVKESK. This chain's CDR3 is CASSQAIQGALGYTF. CDR3 sequence (DNA): TGTGCCAGCAGCCAAGCGATCCAGGGGGCACTTGGCTACACCTTC.